What follows are 5 T cell receptor beta chains derived from one specimen sequenced in a study of blood T cell repertoires in COVID-19. Here immunoSEQ multiplex PCR was the method, and the copy in TCRdb shows in-frame clones only, minus some. The sample has approximately 70,000 clones; about 80% are singletons. Sequenced: peripheral blood. The receptors here all came from a man aged 55 to 70 with active or convalescent COVID-19.

A few counts support this clone. The chain employs TRBV7-9 and TRBJ2-1; D is possibly TRBD1 (5 bases). The germline V gene encodes CDR1 SEHNR and CDR2 FQNEAQ (reference sequence). Trimming cost V 5 bases and J 1 base, with 12 bases left between them. There are 15 residues in the CDR3. CDR3 in amino acids: CASSPNRQSYNEQFF. CDR3 DNA: TGTGCCAGCAGCCCGAATAGACAGTCCTACAATGAGCAGTTCTTC. The variable domain in full, completed from reference TRBV7-9 and TRBJ2-1, reads DTGVSQNPRHKITKRGQNVTFRCDPISEHNRLYWYRQTLGQGPEFLTYFQNEAQLEKSRLLSDRFSAERPKGSFSTLEIQRTEQGDSAMYLCASSPNRQSYNEQFFGPGTRLTVL.

The genes are TRBV28 and TRBJ1-4; TRBD1 agrees at 10 bases. V lost 5 bases to trimming and J lost 8 bases; unmatched junction nucleotides: 11. Germline V CDR1 and CDR2: MDHEN, SYDVKM. The CDR3 has 16 amino acids. CDR3 in amino acids: CASSATGQGVNEKLFF. The CDR3, as DNA: TGTGCCAGCAGTGCGACTGGACAGGGGGTAAACGAAAAACTGTTTTTT.

The chain has TRBV14 and TRBJ2-7; D unclear. V lost 3 bases and J lost 5, with 11 bases in between. This CDR3 spans 13 amino acids. Germline V lookup: CDR1 SGHDN, CDR2 FVKESK. CDR3 DNA: TGTGCCAGCAGCCAGCAACTTCTCCACGAGCAGTACTTC. This sequence encodes CASSQQLLHEQYF.

The chain links TRBV5-1 to TRBJ2-7; TRBD2 matches 11 bases. CDR3 size: 14 residues. Germline V CDR1 and CDR2: SGHRS, YFSETQ. V dropped 6 bases and J dropped 0; count of bases not matched to a gene: 2. In nucleotides, the CDR3 is TGCGCCAGCACACTAGCGGGGGACTCCTACGAGCAGTACTTC. Translating gives CASTLAGDSYEQYF.

The chain combines TRBV11-2 with TRBJ2-2, with TRBD1 matching over 7 bases. Germline trimming cut 3 bases from V and 6 bases from J; bases unmatched to any gene: 7. CDR1 SGHAT and CDR2 FQNNGV come from the germline V gene. The CDR3 length is 15 residues. The CDR3 region is CASSLTGLSSGELFF. The CDR3 nucleotides read TGTGCCAGCAGCTTGACAGGGCTATCCTCCGGGGAGCTGTTTTTT.